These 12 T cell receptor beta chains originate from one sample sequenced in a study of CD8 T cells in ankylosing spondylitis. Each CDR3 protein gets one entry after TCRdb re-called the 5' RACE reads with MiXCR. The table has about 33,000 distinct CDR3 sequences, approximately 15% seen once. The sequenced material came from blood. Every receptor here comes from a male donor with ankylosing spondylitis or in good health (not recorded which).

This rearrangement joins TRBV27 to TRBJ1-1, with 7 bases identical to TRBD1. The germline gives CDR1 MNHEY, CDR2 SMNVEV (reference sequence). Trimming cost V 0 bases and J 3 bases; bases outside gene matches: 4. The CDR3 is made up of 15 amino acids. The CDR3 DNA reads TGTGCCAGCAGTTTATCGAGGGGGCTATACACTGAAGCTTTCTTT. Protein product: CASSLSRGLYTEAFF.

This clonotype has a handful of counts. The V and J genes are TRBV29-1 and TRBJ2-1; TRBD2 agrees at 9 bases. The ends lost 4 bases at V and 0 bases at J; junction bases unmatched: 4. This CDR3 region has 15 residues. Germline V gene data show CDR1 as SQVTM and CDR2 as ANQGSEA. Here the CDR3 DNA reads TGCAGCGTTGCAAGCGGGAGGAGCTCCTACAATGAGCAGTTCTTC. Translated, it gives CSVASGRSSYNEQFF.

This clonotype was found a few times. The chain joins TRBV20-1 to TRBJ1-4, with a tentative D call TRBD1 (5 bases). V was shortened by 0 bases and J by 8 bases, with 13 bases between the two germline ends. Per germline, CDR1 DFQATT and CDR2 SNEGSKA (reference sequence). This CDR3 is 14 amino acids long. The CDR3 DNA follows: TGCAGTGCTAGAGATTGGGGGAAAGGGGAAAAACTGTTTTTT. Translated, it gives CSARDWGKGEKLFF.

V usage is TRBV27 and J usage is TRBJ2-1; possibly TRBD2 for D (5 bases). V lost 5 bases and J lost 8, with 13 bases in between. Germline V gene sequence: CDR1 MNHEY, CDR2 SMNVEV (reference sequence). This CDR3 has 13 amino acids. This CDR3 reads CASSRNFGDEQFF. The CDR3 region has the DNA TGTGCCAGCAGTCGTAACTTCGGGGATGAGCAGTTCTTC.

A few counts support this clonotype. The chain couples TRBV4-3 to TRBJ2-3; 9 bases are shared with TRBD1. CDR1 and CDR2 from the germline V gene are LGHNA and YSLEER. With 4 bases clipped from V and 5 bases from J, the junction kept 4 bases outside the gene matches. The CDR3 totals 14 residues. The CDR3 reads CASSRRTGVDTQYF. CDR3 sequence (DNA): TGCGCCAGCAGCCGCCGGACAGGGGTAGATACGCAGTATTTT.

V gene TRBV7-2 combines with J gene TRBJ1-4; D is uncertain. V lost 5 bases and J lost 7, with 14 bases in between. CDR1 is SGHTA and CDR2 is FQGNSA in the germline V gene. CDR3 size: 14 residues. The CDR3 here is CASSATLVGEKLFF. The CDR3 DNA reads TGTGCCAGCAGCGCAACCCTGGTCGGTGAAAAACTGTTTTTT. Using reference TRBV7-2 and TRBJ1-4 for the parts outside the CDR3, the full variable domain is GAGVSQSPSNKVTEKGKDVELRCDPISGHTALYWYRQSLGQGLEFLIYFQGNSAPDKSGLPSDRFSAERTGGSVSTLTIQRTQQEDSAVYLCASSATLVGEKLFFGSGTQLSVL.

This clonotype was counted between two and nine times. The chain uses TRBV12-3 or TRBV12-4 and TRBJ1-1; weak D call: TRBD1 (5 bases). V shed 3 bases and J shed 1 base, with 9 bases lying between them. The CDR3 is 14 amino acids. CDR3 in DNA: TGTGCCAGCAGTTTGGGGCACAGGAACACTGAAGCTTTCTTT. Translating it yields CASSLGHRNTEAFF.

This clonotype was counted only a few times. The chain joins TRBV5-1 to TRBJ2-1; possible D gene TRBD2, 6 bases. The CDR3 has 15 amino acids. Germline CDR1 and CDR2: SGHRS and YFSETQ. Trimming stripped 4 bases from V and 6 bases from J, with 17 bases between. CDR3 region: CASSVGRLGGNEQFF. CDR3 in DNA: TGCGCCAGCAGCGTGGGACGCCTGGGGGGCAATGAGCAGTTCTTC. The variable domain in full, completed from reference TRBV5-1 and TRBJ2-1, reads KAGVTQTPRYLIKTRGQQVTLSCSPISGHRSVSWYQQTPGQGLQFLFEYFSETQRNKGNFPGRFSGRQFSNSRSEMNVSTLELGDSALYLCASSVGRLGGNEQFFGPGTRLTVL.

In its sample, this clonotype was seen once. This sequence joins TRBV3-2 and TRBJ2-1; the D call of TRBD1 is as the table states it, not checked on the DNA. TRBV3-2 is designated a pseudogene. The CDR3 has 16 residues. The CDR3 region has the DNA TGTGCCAGCAGCCAAGTAGTTCCGGGACAGGACAATGAGCAGTTCTTC. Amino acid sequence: CASSQVVPGQDNEQFF.

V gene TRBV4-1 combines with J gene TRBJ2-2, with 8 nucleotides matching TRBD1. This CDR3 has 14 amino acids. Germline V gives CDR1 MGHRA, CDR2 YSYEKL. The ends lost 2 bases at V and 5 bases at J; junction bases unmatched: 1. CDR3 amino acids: CASSQYRGTGELFF. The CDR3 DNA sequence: TGCGCCAGCAGCCAATACAGGGGGACCGGGGAGCTGTTTTTT.

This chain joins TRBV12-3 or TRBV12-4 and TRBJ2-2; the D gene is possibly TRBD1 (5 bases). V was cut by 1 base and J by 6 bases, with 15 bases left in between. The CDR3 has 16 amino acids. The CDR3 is CASSLDVGRGPGELFF. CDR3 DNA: TGTGCCAGCAGTTTAGATGTGGGGCGCGGTCCCGGGGAGCTGTTTTTT.

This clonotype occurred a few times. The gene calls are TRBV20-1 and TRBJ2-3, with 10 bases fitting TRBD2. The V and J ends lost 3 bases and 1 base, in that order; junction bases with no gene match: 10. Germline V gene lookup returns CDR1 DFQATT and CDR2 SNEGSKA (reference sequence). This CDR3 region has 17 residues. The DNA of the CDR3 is TGCAGTGCTAGGGGCCAGCGGGAGGGCCGAGGCACAGATACGCAGTATTTT. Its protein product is CSARGQREGRGTDTQYF.